One T cell receptor (beta chain) is described in this entry. The antigen is unknown. The data were obtained in a study of identical twins. Study observations and caveats: Conclusions were based on cross-sectional statistical analysis, without following the same donors. Models underpredicted monozygotic twin sharing of out-of-frame TCR alpha.

The length of the CDR3 is 15 residues. Germline CDR1 and CDR2: SGHRS and YFSETQ. V was cut by 6 bases and J by 0 bases, with 13 bases left in between. A single record per CDR3 protein comes from TCRdb applying MiXCR to the 5' RACE reads. Here the sample spans approximately 230,000 distinct CDR3 sequences, about 14% being singletons. The specimen was memory (CD45RO+) T cells sorted from blood. The TCR originated in a woman aged 18-35 years in good health. The genes are TRBV5-1 and TRBJ2-1; perhaps TRBD1 as D (5 bases). This chain's CDR3 is CASKGAPSSYNEQFF. CDR3 nucleotide sequence: TGCGCCAGCAAAGGGGCGCCGAGCTCCTACAATGAGCAGTTCTTC. Using reference TRBV5-1 and TRBJ2-1 for the parts outside the CDR3, the full variable domain is KAGVTQTPRYLIKTRGQQVTLSCSPISGHRSVSWYQQTPGQGLQFLFEYFSETQRNKGNFPGRFSGRQFSNSRSEMNVSTLELGDSALYLCASKGAPSSYNEQFFGPGTRLTVL.